The 31 T cell receptor beta chains below were found in one sample sequenced in a study of post-analysis software for immune sequencing data (dated by TCRdb to about 2015). Findings and caveats that apply to the study as a whole: Patients showed significantly higher frequencies than controls for five TRBV segments, among them TRBV5-6, TRBV5-1 and TRBV20-1.

These receptors are not linked to any known antigen. Library prep was done by PCR. TCRdb names Illumina HiSeq 2500 as the instrument used. Unique molecular identifiers were incorporated into TCR beta cDNA libraries to reduce PCR and sequencing biases. TCRdb cleaned the public reads at Q25 with fastp, built clones with MiXCR and kept in-frame beta chains. Entries are consolidated by CDR3 protein sequence, retaining the most common genes and DNA. In all, the sample holds roughly 400,000 distinct CDR3 sequences, and 35% to 45% of those were seen once. Around 8% of the sample is in the top ten clones. Sequencing input: blood. These receptors were taken from a girl under 10 years old with multiple sclerosis.

This chain links TRBV2 with TRBJ2-1; TRBD1 aligns across 8 bases. This CDR3 spans 16 amino acids. Trimming at V came to 6 bases and at J to 4 bases, leaving 11 bases not matched to a gene. Looked up from germline, CDR1 is SNHLY and CDR2 is FYNNEI. The CDR3 spells CASSSEGTGPYNEQFF. In DNA, the CDR3 is TGTGCCAGCAGCTCCGAGGGGACAGGTCCTTACAATGAGCAGTTCTTC. Variable domain in full (rest from reference TRBV2 and TRBJ2-1): EPEVTQTPSHQVTQMGQEVILRCVPISNHLYFYWYRQILGQKVEFLVSFYNNEISEKSEIFDDQFSVERPDGSNFTLKIRSTKLEDSAMYFCASSSEGTGPYNEQFFGPGTRLTVL.

A remark on this clonotype: A read error may explain this, as a much larger clone is one base away. The chain combines TRBV29-1 with TRBJ2-5; TRBD2 matches 7 bases. The germline CDR1 and CDR2 sequences are SQVTM and ANQGSEA. The ends lost 3 bases at V and 11 bases at J; junction bases unmatched: 12. CDR3 length: 13 amino acids. The CDR3 loop is CSVDRGTAGEQYF. The CDR3, as DNA: TGCAGCGTTGACCGAGGGACGGCGGGGGAGCAGTACTTC.

This chain uses TRBV2 with TRBJ2-1; TRBD1 matches at 7 bases. Germline V gene sequence: CDR1 SNHLY, CDR2 FYNNEI. The trim removed 6 bases at V and 4 bases at J, leaving 9 bases unmatched. The CDR3 covers 15 residues. The CDR3 sequence is CASSAPGQPYNEQFF. The CDR3 DNA reads TGTGCCAGCAGCGCTCCGGGACAGCCATACAATGAGCAGTTCTTC.

V gene TRBV20-1 combines with J gene TRBJ2-1; no clear D gene. The CDR3 runs to 11 residues. Germline V gene data show CDR1 as DFQATT and CDR2 as SNEGSKA (reference sequence). The ends were cut back, 3 bases at V and 6 bases at J, with 6 bases in the middle. The CDR3: CSARAVNEQFF. In DNA, the CDR3 is TGCAGTGCTAGGGCCGTCAATGAGCAGTTCTTC.

This clonotype showed up just a few times. This sequence joins TRBV10-2 and TRBJ1-5; D is unresolved. Germline values: CDR1 WSHSY, CDR2 SAAADI. Trimming pared 6 bases from V and 1 base from J, leaving 4 bases between. The CDR3 runs to 12 residues. CDR3 residues: CASRDSNQPQHF. DNA for the CDR3: TGCGCCAGCAGGGACAGCAATCAGCCCCAGCATTTT.

The chain combines TRBV29-1 with TRBJ1-2; maybe TRBD1 (6 bases). The CDR3 covers 13 residues. V lost 6 bases and J 7 bases, leaving 18 bases between the germline ends. In germline, CDR1 is SQVTM, CDR2 ANQGSEA. DNA for the CDR3: TGCAGCGTCCAGGAGGGGGTGAGCGGTGGCTACACCTTC. This sequence encodes CSVQEGVSGGYTF.

V usage is TRBV11-1 and J usage is TRBJ2-1, with D tentatively TRBD2 (5 bases). V lost 3 bases and J lost 4, with 13 bases in between. CDR1 and CDR2 (germline): SGHAT, FQDESV (reference sequence). CDR3 length: 15 amino acids. In DNA, the CDR3 is TGTGCCAGCAGCTTCACCCCGGGGAATTACAATGAGCAGTTCTTC. Protein: CASSFTPGNYNEQFF.

The chain couples TRBV28 to TRBJ2-1; 8 bases align to TRBD1. The junction had 6 bases not matched to a gene; V was cut back by 6 bases and J by 2 bases. The CDR3 is 15 amino acids. Germline CDR1 MDHEN, CDR2 SYDVKM. CDR3 loop: CASRQPDRAYNEQFF. The CDR3 coding sequence is TGTGCCAGCAGACAGCCGGACAGGGCCTACAATGAGCAGTTCTTC.

V gene TRBV28 combines with J gene TRBJ2-1, with 7 bases matching TRBD2. The V and J ends lost 5 bases and 4 bases, in that order; junction bases with no gene match: 2. The length of the CDR3 is 13 residues. Germline CDR1 is MDHEN and CDR2 is SYDVKM. The CDR3 here is CASSSGIYNEQFF. The CDR3 nucleotides are TGTGCCAGCAGTAGCGGGATTTACAATGAGCAGTTCTTC.

The V and J genes are TRBV29-1 and TRBJ2-7, with unresolved D. V lost 7 bases and J lost 3, with 16 bases in between. This CDR3 spans 13 amino acids. In germline, CDR1 is SQVTM, CDR2 ANQGSEA. This CDR3 is CSAVLTRNYEQYF. For the CDR3, the DNA is TGCAGCGCTGTACTAACAAGGAACTACGAGCAGTACTTC.

This clonotype has just a few counts. The chain combines TRBV4-3 with TRBJ2-6; D uncertain. The length of the CDR3 is 18 residues. V was cut by 0 bases and J by 1 base, with 13 bases left in between. Germline V gene sequence: CDR1 LGHNA, CDR2 YSLEER. The CDR3 loop reads CASSQDWVEYSGANVLTF. CDR3 nucleotides: TGCGCCAGCAGCCAAGATTGGGTTGAGTATTCTGGGGCCAACGTCCTGACTTTC.

The genes are TRBV20-1 and TRBJ1-2; a possible D gene is TRBD1 (5 bases). Trimming shortened V by 5 bases and J by 2 bases, and 18 bases separated the two germline ends. The CDR3 runs 15 residues. Germline values: CDR1 DFQATT, CDR2 SNEGSKA (reference sequence). CDR3 coding DNA: TGCAGTGCTTCCATCACGGGGGTCAGGAACTATGGCTACACCTTC. Encoded protein: CSASITGVRNYGYTF.

This clonotype was counted between two and nine times. This sequence joins TRBV5-1 and TRBJ2-1; D remains ambiguous. The CDR3 is made up of 18 amino acids. The V and J ends lost 4 bases and 10 bases respectively, with 30 bases between them. Germline CDR1 reads SGHRS; CDR2 reads YFSETQ. The CDR3 DNA sequence: TGCGCCAGCAGCCTCTTAGGTTGGGGTACATCGGATCAACGAGAGCAGTTCTTC. Translating gives CASSLLGWGTSDQREQFF.

In regard to this clonotype: A junction boundary mismatches the germline segment, possibly from a read error. The chain is built from TRBV12-3 or TRBV12-4 and TRBJ2-3, with 14 bases that match TRBD2. The CDR3 contains 17 residues. The CDR3: CASSRTSGRLSTDAQYF. DNA of the CDR3: TGTGCCAGCAGTCGGACTAGCGGGAGGCTGAGCACAGATGCGCAGTATTTT.

This clonotype turned up a few times. The rearrangement joins TRBV5-1 to TRBJ2-2, with unresolved D. V dropped 0 bases and J dropped 6 bases, with 15 bases sitting between them. CDR1 and CDR2 (germline): SGHRS, YFSETQ. The CDR3 has 16 amino acids. CDR3 region: CASSLEAFPPPGELFF. The DNA for the CDR3 is TGCGCCAGCAGCTTGGAGGCCTTCCCCCCCCCCGGGGAGCTGTTTTTT.

V usage is TRBV12-3 or TRBV12-4 and J usage is TRBJ1-2; weak D call: TRBD1 (5 bases). There are 16 residues in the CDR3. The germline V and J ends were trimmed by 3 bases and 4 bases, with 18 bases remaining between them. The CDR3 region has the DNA TGTGCCAGCAGTTTTTACCCAAAGGGGTCGGGCTATGGCTACACCTTC. Encoded protein: CASSFYPKGSGYGYTF.

The rearrangement joins TRBV20-1 to TRBJ1-5; no clear D. There are 16 residues in the CDR3. From germline, CDR1 is DFQATT and CDR2 SNEGSKA (reference sequence). V lost 0 bases and J 1 base, leaving 13 bases between the germline ends. The CDR3: CSARDREGLSNQPQHF. The CDR3 DNA reads as TGCAGTGCTAGAGATCGAGAGGGTTTGAGCAATCAGCCCCAGCATTTT.

This clonotype was seen only a few times. This chain joins TRBV20-1 and TRBJ2-4; D not resolved. Trimming took 3 bases from V and 0 from J, leaving 3 bases between them. Germline loops: CDR1 DFQATT, CDR2 SNEGSKA (reference sequence). The CDR3 totals 12 residues. CDR3 in amino acids: CSARTAKNIQYF. The CDR3, as DNA: TGCAGTGCTAGGACAGCCAAAAACATTCAGTACTTC.

The CDR3 DNA is TGTGCCAGCAATATTAATGAGCAGTTCTTC. Protein product: CASNINEQFF. The chain links TRBV12-3 or TRBV12-4 to TRBJ2-1; D uncertain. The CDR3 contains 10 residues. Trimming removed 7 bases from V and 7 bases from J, with 5 bases in between.

With respect to this clonotype: Germline is not matched at one junction end, which may reflect a read error. The V gene is TRBV29-1, the J gene TRBJ2-1; maybe TRBD1 (6 bases). The germline V gene has CDR1 SQVTM and CDR2 ANQGSEA. The CDR3 is 10 residues long. Here the CDR3 reads CSVGTDEQDF. CDR3 nucleotide sequence: TGCAGCGTTGGGACAGACGAGCAGGACTTC.

This clonotype has a handful of counts. This chain uses TRBV29-1 with TRBJ1-2; D ambiguous. Trimming took off 1 base at V and 0 bases at J, with 9 bases between the two ends. The CDR3 spans 14 residues. The germline gives CDR1 SQVTM, CDR2 ANQGSEA. The CDR3 nucleotides are TGCAGCGTTGAAGTCCCGTGGGCTAACTATGGCTACACCTTC. Its protein is CSVEVPWANYGYTF.

The chain carries TRBV6-2 or TRBV6-3 and TRBJ2-7; D is ambiguous. V was trimmed by 2 bases and J by 4 bases, leaving 3 bases between them. The CDR3 consists of 11 residues. Germline CDR1 and CDR2: MNHEY and SVGEGT. CDR3 DNA sequence: TGTGCCAGCAGTTACGCTTACGAGCAGTACTTC. It translates to CASSYAYEQYF.

This clonotype turned up a few times. The chain uses TRBV6-4 and TRBJ2-1; D is possibly TRBD1 or TRBD2 (5 bases each). The CDR3 runs to 14 residues. Germline-derived CDR1 and CDR2 are MRHNA and SNTAGT. V dropped 2 bases and J dropped 6 bases, with 11 bases sitting between them. CDR3 DNA: TGTGCCAGCAGTGACGGGGGTTTGGGCAATGAGCAGTTCTTC. This codes for CASSDGGLGNEQFF.

The chain uses TRBV10-2 and TRBJ2-7, with D maybe TRBD1 (6 bases). This CDR3 region has 11 residues. Trimming left V 8 bases short and J 2 bases short, with 7 bases between. Per the germline V gene, CDR1 is WSHSY and CDR2 is SAAADI. In DNA form, the CDR3 reads TGCGCCAGCGGGGGCCCCTACGAGCAGTACTTC. Amino acids: CASGGPYEQYF.

V gene TRBV6-6 combines with J gene TRBJ2-1, with no clear D. Trimming took off 4 bases at V and 6 bases at J, with 16 bases between the two ends. The CDR3 covers 15 residues. Germline V gene sequence: CDR1 MNHNY, CDR2 SVGAGI (reference sequence). CDR3 residues: CASSLVRPTTNEQFF. CDR3 coding DNA: TGTGCCAGCAGTTTAGTTAGACCGACGACCAATGAGCAGTTCTTC.

The chain is built from TRBV5-1 and TRBJ1-1, with unresolved D. Germline loops: CDR1 SGHRS, CDR2 YFSETQ. Trimming removed 4 bases from V and 4 bases from J, with 17 bases in between. The CDR3 totals 15 residues. CDR3 in amino acids: CASSPLLISSTEAFF. The CDR3 region has the DNA TGCGCCAGCAGCCCGCTCTTGATCTCAAGCACTGAAGCTTTCTTT. The full variable domain, with the rest looked up from reference TRBV5-1 and TRBJ1-1, is KAGVTQTPRYLIKTRGQQVTLSCSPISGHRSVSWYQQTPGQGLQFLFEYFSETQRNKGNFPGRFSGRQFSNSRSEMNVSTLELGDSALYLCASSPLLISSTEAFFGQGTRLTVV.

This chain uses TRBV7-9 with TRBJ1-1, with a possible D match to TRBD1 (5 bases). The CDR3 length is 14 residues. CDR1 is SEHNR and CDR2 is FQNEAQ in the germline V gene (reference sequence). V was cut by 8 bases and J by 4 bases, with 17 bases left in between. DNA for the CDR3: TGTGCCAGCGGTCGGCAGGGAGGCTTCACTGAAGCTTTCTTT. As protein: CASGRQGGFTEAFF.

The genes are TRBV19 and TRBJ2-4; D ambiguous. The CDR3 sequence is 11 residues long. With 1 base removed from V and 11 bases from J, the gap between germline ends came to 6 bases. Germline-derived CDR1 and CDR2 are LNHDA and SQIVND (reference sequence). CDR3: CASSIGVVQYF. The CDR3 coding sequence is TGTGCCAGTAGTATAGGGGTAGTTCAGTACTTC. Complete variable domain (other parts from reference TRBV19 and TRBJ2-4): DGGITQSPKYLFRKEGQNVTLSCEQNLNHDAMYWYRQDPGQGLRLIYYSQIVNDFQKGDIAEGYSVSREKKESFPLTVTSAQKNPTAFYLCASSIGVVQYFGAGTRLSVL.

The V gene is TRBV20-1, the J gene TRBJ2-3; 9 nucleotides align to TRBD2. Germline CDR1 reads DFQATT; CDR2 reads SNEGSKA (reference sequence). This CDR3 has 14 residues. V was pared by 6 bases and J by 2 bases, with 6 bases of the junction left unmatched. The CDR3: CSAMTSGPTDTQYF. CDR3 DNA: TGCAGTGCCATGACTAGCGGCCCCACAGATACGCAGTATTTT.

This chain connects TRBV25-1 to TRBJ2-6; possible D gene TRBD1, 5 bases. CDR1 is MGHDK, CDR2 SYGVNS, per germline. The CDR3 length is 15 residues. Trimming removed 4 bases from V and 2 bases from J, with 9 bases in between. The CDR3 here is CASSGPGTGANVLTF. CDR3 nucleotide sequence: TGTGCCAGCAGTGGACCAGGGACTGGGGCCAACGTCCTGACTTTC.

The chain couples TRBV7-9 to TRBJ2-7, with a possible D match to TRBD2 (6 bases). The V end was cut by 3 bases, the J end by 4 bases, with 16 bases between. The CDR3 is made up of 15 amino acids. The germline V gene has CDR1 SEHNR and CDR2 FQNEAQ (reference sequence). CDR3 protein: CASSFSGTQGYEQYF. CDR3 nucleotide sequence: TGTGCCAGCAGCTTCTCCGGGACTCAAGGATACGAGCAGTACTTC.